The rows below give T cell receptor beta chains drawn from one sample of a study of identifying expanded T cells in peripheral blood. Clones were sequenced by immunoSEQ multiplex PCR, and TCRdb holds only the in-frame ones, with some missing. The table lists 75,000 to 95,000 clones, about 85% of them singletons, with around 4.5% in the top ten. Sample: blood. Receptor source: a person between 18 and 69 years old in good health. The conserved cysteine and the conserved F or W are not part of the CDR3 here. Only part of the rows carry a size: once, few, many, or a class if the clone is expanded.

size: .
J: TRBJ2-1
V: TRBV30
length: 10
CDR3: AWSDRRGFGF

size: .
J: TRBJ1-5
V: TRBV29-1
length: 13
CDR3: SVEEGGESNQPQH

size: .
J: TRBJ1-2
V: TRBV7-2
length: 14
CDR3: ASSPGRGRQSYGYT

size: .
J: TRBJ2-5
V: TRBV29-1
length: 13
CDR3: SASRQGGLQETQY

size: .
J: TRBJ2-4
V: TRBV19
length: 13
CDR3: ASTLTGSRGNIQY

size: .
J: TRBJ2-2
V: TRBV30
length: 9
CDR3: AAGIIGELF

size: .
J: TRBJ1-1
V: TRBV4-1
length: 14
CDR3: ASSVTGGIAGTEAF

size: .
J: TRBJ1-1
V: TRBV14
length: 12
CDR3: ASSHRQTRPEAF

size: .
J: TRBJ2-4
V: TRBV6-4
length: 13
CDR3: ASSDRSLAKNIQY

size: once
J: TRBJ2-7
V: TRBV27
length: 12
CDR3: ASSLSRGHYEQY

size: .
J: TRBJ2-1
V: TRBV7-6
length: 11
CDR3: ASSLDYTGDQF

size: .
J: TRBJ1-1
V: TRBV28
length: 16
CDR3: ASSLYQFVTGRNTEAF

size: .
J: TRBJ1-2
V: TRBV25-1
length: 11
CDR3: AIGLSGLYGYT

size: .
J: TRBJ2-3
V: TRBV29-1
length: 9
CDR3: SAPVGDGQY

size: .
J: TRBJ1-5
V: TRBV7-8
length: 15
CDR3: ASSSWGLRGRNQPQH

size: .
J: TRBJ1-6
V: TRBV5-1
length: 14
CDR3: ASSPGSGTAVGPLH

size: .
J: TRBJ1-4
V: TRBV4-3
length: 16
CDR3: ASSPQGYEGGRREKLF